This TCR beta chain was profiled in a study of cytomegalovirus exposure and HLA in healthy donors. As for the study in general: T cells numbering around 190 million yielded around 120 million unique TCR beta sequences in an earlier analysis. Study-wide results and caveats: The study reported that TCR beta sequences accurately predicted HLA-A and HLA-B alleles in most subjects. With further analysis later on, most CMV-associated TCR beta chains appeared HLA-restricted.

Note on this clone: What it binds is unknown.

PCR employed 60 Vbeta and 13 Jbeta primers. Clones were sequenced by immunoSEQ multiplex PCR, and TCRdb holds only the in-frame ones, with some missing. The sample table sets out 200,000 or so clones. Per germline, CDR1 MNHEY and CDR2 SMNVEV (reference sequence). V shed 3 bases and J shed 4 bases, with 9 bases lying between them. This CDR3 region has 13 residues. The origin of this receptor is a boy aged 5-17 years in good health and CMV-seronegative. The genes are TRBV27 and TRBJ2-5; D is unresolved. Sequenced: PBMCs. Here the CDR3 DNA reads TGTGCCAGCAGTTTTGGGTCGGGAGAGACCCAGTACTTC. Translating it yields CASSFGSGETQYF.